Below are 19 T cell receptor beta chains sequenced from a single sample in a study of T cell responses to AZD1222 COVID-19 vaccine. Only in-frame clones appear in the TCRdb table, and some are missing; sequencing was by immunoSEQ multiplex PCR. The sample carries some 170,000 clones, approximately 92% recorded once. This sample comprised peripheral blood, obtained on day 0 of AZD1222 vaccination. These receptors all stem from an adult in good health.

The J gene is TRBJ2-5, the V gene TRBV3-1 (or the pseudogene TRBV3-2); 7 bases align to TRBD2. CDR1 and CDR2 from the germline V gene are LGHDT and YNNKEL (reference sequence). The CDR3 is 14 amino acids. J lost 7 bases, V lost 5 bases, and 10 bases had no gene match. CDR3 nucleotides: TGTGCCAGCAGCTCACCCCCCGGGGAGGGGACCCAGTACTTC. It encodes CASSSPPGEGTQYF.

The chain has TRBV19 and TRBJ1-6; D unclear. CDR3 length: 12 residues. V shed 5 bases and J shed 11 bases, with 10 bases lying between them. Germline V gene lookup returns CDR1 LNHDA and CDR2 SQIVND (reference sequence). CDR3 DNA sequence: TGTGCCAGTAGTTTGAGAGGCGCACCCCTCCACTTT. Translated, it gives CASSLRGAPLHF.

The chain recombines TRBV6-2 or TRBV6-3 with TRBJ2-7, with 13 bases matching TRBD2. V trimming: 4 bases; J trimming: 2 bases; junction bases outside the gene matches: 8. Germline V gene lookup returns CDR1 MNHEY and CDR2 SVGEGT. This CDR3 has 17 amino acids. CDR3 sequence reads: CASSSYSGTSGAYEQYF. The CDR3 DNA reads TGTGCCAGCAGTTCCTACTCCGGGACTAGCGGGGCCTACGAGCAGTACTTC.

The chain is built from TRBV6-4 and TRBJ2-1; 9 bases align to TRBD2. CDR3 length equals 16 residues. J gave up 5 bases and V 2 bases, and 7 bases lay outside the gene matches. The germline gives CDR1 MRHNA, CDR2 SNTAGT. The DNA of the CDR3 is TGTGCCAGCAGTGACGGAGCGGGAGGAGGTGACAATGAGCAGTTCTTC. Translation: CASSDGAGGGDNEQFF.

CDR3 bases: TGTGCCAGCAGCTTAACCCGGGGACAGGGGAGCAGGGAGCTGTTTTTT. Encoded protein: CASSLTRGQGSRELFF. The chain recombines TRBV7-7 with TRBJ2-2, with 10 nucleotides matching TRBD1. V lost 2 bases to trimming and J lost 9 bases; unmatched junction nucleotides: 9. CDR1 and CDR2 (germline): SSHAT, FNYEAQ (reference sequence). CDR3 length equals 16 residues.

The V gene is TRBV12-3 or TRBV12-4, the J gene TRBJ2-5, with 8 bases that match TRBD1. The CDR3 contains 12 residues. Unmatched junction bases numbered 0, after V lost 5 bases and J lost 4 bases. The CDR3 here is CASSDRGETQYF. In DNA, the CDR3 is TGTGCCAGCAGTGACAGGGGAGAGACCCAGTACTTC.

The chain links TRBV10-1 to TRBJ1-1, with 10 bases fitting TRBD1. The length of the CDR3 is 17 residues. V trimming: 5 bases; J trimming: 4 bases; junction bases outside the gene matches: 13. CDR1 WNHNN and CDR2 SYGVQD come from the germline V gene (reference sequence). CDR3 bases: TGCGCCAGCAGTCCTGGCCGGGACAGGGGACCATTCACTGAAGCTTTCTTT. Encoded protein: CASSPGRDRGPFTEAFF.

CDR3 sequence reads: CASSRQAPSSGNTIYF. The DNA for the CDR3 is TGCGCCAGCAGCAGACAGGCGCCGTCCTCTGGAAACACCATATATTTT. The chain combines TRBV5-1 with TRBJ1-3, with a tentative D call TRBD1 (6 bases). Trimming pared 4 bases from V and 0 bases from J, leaving 14 bases between. The CDR3 covers 16 residues. Germline V gene lookup returns CDR1 SGHRS and CDR2 YFSETQ.

A note on this clone: Other DNA sequences within the sample encode an identical CDR3. V and J are TRBV18 and TRBJ2-3; D is uncertain. Trimming removed 1 base from V and 0 bases from J, with 2 bases in between. The CDR3 extends over 13 amino acids. CDR1 and CDR2 (germline): KGHSH, LQKENI. CDR3 amino acids: CASSPLSTDTQYF. CDR3 DNA sequence: TGTGCCAGCTCACCACTTAGCACAGATACGCAGTATTTT.

The rearrangement uses TRBV6-6 and TRBJ2-4; a possible D gene is TRBD2 (6 bases). The V end lost 7 bases, the J end lost 2 bases, and 18 bases lay between the germline ends. CDR1 and CDR2 (germline): MNHNY, SVGAGI (reference sequence). The CDR3 totals 16 residues. The CDR3 here is CASTDSGLYSKNIQYF. In nucleotides, the CDR3 is TGTGCCAGCACCGACAGCGGGCTCTACTCCAAAAACATTCAGTACTTC.

Points on this clone: Other DNA sequences within the sample encode an identical CDR3. The chain couples TRBV5-1 to TRBJ2-3; a possible D gene is TRBD2 (5 bases). Germline CDR1 SGHRS, CDR2 YFSETQ. The CDR3 length is 14 residues. Trimming stripped 0 bases from V and 3 bases from J, with 8 bases between. The DNA for the CDR3 is TGCGCCAGCAGCTTGGGAGGGAGTACAGATACGCAGTATTTT. This gives the protein CASSLGGSTDTQYF.

The V and J genes are TRBV11-2 and TRBJ2-7, with D hard to call. V was trimmed by 5 bases and J by 3 bases, leaving 5 bases between them. Germline values: CDR1 SGHAT, CDR2 FQNNGV. This CDR3 has 11 amino acids. This CDR3 is CASSQDYEQYF. CDR3 nucleotide sequence: TGTGCCAGCAGCCAAGACTACGAGCAGTACTTC.

The V and J genes are TRBV5-1 and TRBJ2-1, with 10 nucleotides matching TRBD2. The CDR3 covers 16 residues. Germline V gene lookup returns CDR1 SGHRS and CDR2 YFSETQ. J gave up 7 bases and V 4 bases, and 11 bases lay outside the gene matches. The CDR3: CASSPEGLAGVNEQFF. In DNA, the CDR3 is TGCGCCAGCAGCCCGGAAGGGCTAGCGGGAGTGAATGAGCAGTTCTTC.

The chain carries TRBV29-1 and TRBJ1-1; D call uncertain. Trimming removed 0 bases at V and 4 bases at J, with 9 bases between. The CDR3 runs 13 residues. CDR1 and CDR2 (germline): SQVTM, ANQGSEA. The CDR3 region has the DNA TGCAGCGTTGAAGATAGTTTCGTCACTGAAGCTTTCTTT. Translated: CSVEDSFVTEAFF.

The chain recombines TRBV5-4 with TRBJ1-5; D is perhaps TRBD1 (5 bases). The CDR3 covers 14 residues. Trimming left V 2 bases short and J 4 bases short, with 10 bases between. CDR1 and CDR2 from the germline V gene are SGHNT and YYREEE (reference sequence). The CDR3 coding sequence is TGTGCCAGCAGCTTTGAGGGGCGAAATCAGCCCCAGCATTTT. This translates into CASSFEGRNQPQHF.

The chain couples TRBV12-5 to TRBJ1-5, with unresolved D. This CDR3 has 16 residues. Looked up from germline, CDR1 is LGHNT and CDR2 is FRNRAP. Trimming shortened V by 3 bases and J by 3 bases, and 15 bases separated the two germline ends. This CDR3 reads CASGFAGGQVNQPQHF. The CDR3 nucleotides read TGTGCTAGTGGTTTTGCGGGTGGGCAGGTCAATCAGCCCCAGCATTTT. The whole variable domain, remainder taken from reference TRBV12-5 and TRBJ1-5, is DARVTQTPRHKVTEMGQEVTMRCQPILGHNTVFWYRQTMMQGLELLAYFRNRAPLDDSGMPKDRFSAEMPDATLATLKIQPSEPRDSAVYFCASGFAGGQVNQPQHFGDGTRLSIL.

V and J are TRBV30 and TRBJ1-4; unclear D gene. Trimming stripped 0 bases from V and 2 bases from J, with 10 bases between. Germline lookup yields CDR1 GTSNPN and CDR2 SVGIG (reference sequence). The CDR3 consists of 15 residues. CDR3 region: CAWSVRGATNEKLFF. In nucleotides, the CDR3 is TGTGCCTGGAGTGTACGAGGTGCCACTAATGAAAAACTGTTTTTT.

V is TRBV30 and J is TRBJ1-4, with D uncertain. Germline V CDR1 and CDR2: GTSNPN, SVGIG (reference sequence). The CDR3 runs 15 residues. Trimming pared 2 bases from V and 3 bases from J, leaving 13 bases between. CDR3 sequence reads: CAWSRGVAANEKLFF. CDR3 DNA: TGTGCCTGGAGTCGCGGGGTAGCGGCTAATGAAAAACTGTTTTTT.

A single count supports this clone. The chain uses TRBV6-5 and TRBJ1-4; D is ambiguous. Trimming left V 2 bases short and J 2 bases short, with 6 bases between. Per germline, CDR1 MNHEY and CDR2 SVGAGI. CDR3 size: 14 residues. CDR3 loop: CASSYGLTNEKLFF. CDR3 nucleotides: TGTGCCAGCAGTTACGGGTTGACTAATGAAAAACTGTTTTTT.